The clone carrying this T cell receptor beta chain was seen a few times. MiXCR, applied by TCRdb to the 5' RACE reads, yields one record per CDR3 protein. The sample yields roughly 240,000 distinct CDR3 sequences, 30% to 35% seen once. These data are taken from a study of CD8 T cells in ankylosing spondylitis. CDR3 length: 16 amino acids. Per germline, CDR1 LNHNV and CDR2 YYDKDF (reference sequence). V lost 0 bases and J 2 bases, leaving 13 bases between the germline ends. Sequenced sample: blood, either unsorted or a sorted T cell fraction (not recorded which). The receptor's source is a male donor with ankylosing spondylitis or in good health (not recorded which). This chain joins TRBV15 and TRBJ1-2; D uncertain. The CDR3 DNA sequence: TGTGCCACCAGCAGAGATTTGCGGGGAACCAACTATGGCTACACCTTC. Translating gives CATSRDLRGTNYGYTF.